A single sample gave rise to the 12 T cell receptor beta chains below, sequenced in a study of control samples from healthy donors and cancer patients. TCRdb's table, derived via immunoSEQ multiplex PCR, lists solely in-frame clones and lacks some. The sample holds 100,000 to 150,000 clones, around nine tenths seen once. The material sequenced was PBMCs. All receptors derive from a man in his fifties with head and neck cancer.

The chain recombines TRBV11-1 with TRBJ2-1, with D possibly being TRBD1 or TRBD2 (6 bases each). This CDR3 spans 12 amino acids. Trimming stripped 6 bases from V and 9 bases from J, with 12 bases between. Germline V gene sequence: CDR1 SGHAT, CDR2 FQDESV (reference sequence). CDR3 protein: CASRRGGSEQFF. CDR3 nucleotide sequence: TGTGCCAGCAGGCGAGGGGGGTCTGAGCAGTTCTTC.

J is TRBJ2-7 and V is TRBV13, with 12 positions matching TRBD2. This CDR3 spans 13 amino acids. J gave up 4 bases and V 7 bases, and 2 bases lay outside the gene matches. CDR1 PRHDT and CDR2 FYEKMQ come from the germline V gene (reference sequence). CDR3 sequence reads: CASTTSGRYEQYF. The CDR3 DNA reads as TGTGCCAGCACCACTAGCGGGAGGTACGAGCAGTACTTC.

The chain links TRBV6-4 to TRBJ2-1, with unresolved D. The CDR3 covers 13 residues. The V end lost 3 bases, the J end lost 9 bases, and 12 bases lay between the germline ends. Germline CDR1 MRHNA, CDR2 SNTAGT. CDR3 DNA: TGTGCCAGCAGTGAATCGGCACTTTTTGAGCAGTTCTTC. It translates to CASSESALFEQFF.

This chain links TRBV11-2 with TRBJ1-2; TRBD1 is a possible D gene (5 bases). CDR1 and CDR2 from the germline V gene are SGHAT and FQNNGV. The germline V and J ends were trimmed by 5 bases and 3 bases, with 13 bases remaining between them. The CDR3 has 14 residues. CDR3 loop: CASSGIAGDYGYTF. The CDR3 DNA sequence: TGTGCCAGCAGCGGAATCGCGGGGGACTATGGCTACACCTTC.

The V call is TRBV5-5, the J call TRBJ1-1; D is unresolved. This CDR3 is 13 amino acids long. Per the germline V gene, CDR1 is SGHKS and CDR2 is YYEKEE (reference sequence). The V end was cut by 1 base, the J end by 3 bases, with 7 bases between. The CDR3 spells CASSLQADTEAFF. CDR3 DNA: TGTGCCAGCAGCTTGCAAGCGGACACTGAAGCTTTCTTT. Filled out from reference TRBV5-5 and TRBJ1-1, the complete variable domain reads DAGVTQSPTHLIKTRGQQVTLRCSPISGHKSVSWYQQVLGQGPQFIFQYYEKEERGRGNFPDRFSARQFPNYSSELNVNALLLGDSALYLCASSLQADTEAFFGQGTRLTVV.

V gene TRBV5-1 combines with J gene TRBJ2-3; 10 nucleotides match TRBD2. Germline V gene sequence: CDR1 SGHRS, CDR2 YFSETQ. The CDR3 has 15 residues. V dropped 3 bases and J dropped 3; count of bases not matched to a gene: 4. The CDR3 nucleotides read TGCGCCAGCAGCTGGGGTAGCGGGAGGACAGATACGCAGTATTTT. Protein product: CASSWGSGRTDTQYF.

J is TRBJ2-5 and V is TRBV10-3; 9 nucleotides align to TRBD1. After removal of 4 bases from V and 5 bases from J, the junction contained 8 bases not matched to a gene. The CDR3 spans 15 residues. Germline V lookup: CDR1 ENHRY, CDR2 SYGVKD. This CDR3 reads CAISAGTGWSETQYF. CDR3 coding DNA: TGTGCCATCAGTGCAGGGACAGGGTGGTCGGAGACCCAGTACTTC.

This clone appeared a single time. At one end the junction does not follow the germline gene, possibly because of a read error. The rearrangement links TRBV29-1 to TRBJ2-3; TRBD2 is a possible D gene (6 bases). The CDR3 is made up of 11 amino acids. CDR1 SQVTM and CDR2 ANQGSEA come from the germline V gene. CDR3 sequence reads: CAGSSTDTQYF. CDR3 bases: TGTGCGGGATCAAGCACAGATACGCAGTATTTT.

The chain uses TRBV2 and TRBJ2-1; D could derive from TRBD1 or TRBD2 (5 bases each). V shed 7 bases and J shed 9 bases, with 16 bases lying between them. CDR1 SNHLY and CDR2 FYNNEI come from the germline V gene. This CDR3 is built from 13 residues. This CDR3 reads CASTGLAGREQFF. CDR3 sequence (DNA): TGTGCCAGCACGGGGCTAGCCGGCCGTGAGCAGTTCTTC.

The CDR3 is CATRGRDNSPLHF. The CDR3, as DNA: TGTGCCACCAGAGGCAGGGATAATTCACCCCTCCACTTT. The chain uses TRBV15 and TRBJ1-6; tentative D call: TRBD1 (5 bases). Germline V CDR1 and CDR2: LNHNV, YYDKDF (reference sequence). The CDR3 spans 13 residues. Deletions cut 6 bases from V and 5 bases from J, with 8 bases between.

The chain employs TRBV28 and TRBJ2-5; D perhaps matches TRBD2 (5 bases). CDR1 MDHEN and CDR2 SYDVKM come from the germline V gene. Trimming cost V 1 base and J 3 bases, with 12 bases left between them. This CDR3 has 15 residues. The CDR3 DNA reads TGTGCCAGCAGTTTATTTGGGCGAGCGGAAGAGACCCAGTACTTC. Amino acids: CASSLFGRAEETQYF.

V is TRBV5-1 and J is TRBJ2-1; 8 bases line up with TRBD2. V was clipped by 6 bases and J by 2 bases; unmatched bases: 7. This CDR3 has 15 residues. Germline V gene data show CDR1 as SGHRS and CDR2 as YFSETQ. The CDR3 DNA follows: TGCGCCAGCACGGGAGCGGGGGACCCCTACAATGAGCAGTTCTTC. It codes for CASTGAGDPYNEQFF.